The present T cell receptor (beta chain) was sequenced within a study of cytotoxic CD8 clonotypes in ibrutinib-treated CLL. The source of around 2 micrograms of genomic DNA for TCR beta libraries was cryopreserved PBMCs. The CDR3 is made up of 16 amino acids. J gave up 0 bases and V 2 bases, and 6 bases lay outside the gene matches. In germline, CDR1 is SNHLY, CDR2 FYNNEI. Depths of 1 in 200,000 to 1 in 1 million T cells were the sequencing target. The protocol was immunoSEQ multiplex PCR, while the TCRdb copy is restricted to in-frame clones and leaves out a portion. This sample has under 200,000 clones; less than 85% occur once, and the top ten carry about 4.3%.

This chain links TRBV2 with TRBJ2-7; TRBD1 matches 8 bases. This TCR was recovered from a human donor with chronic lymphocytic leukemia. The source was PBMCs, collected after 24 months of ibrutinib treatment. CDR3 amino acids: CASSESLGTGSYEQYF. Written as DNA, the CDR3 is TGTGCCAGCAGTGAATCACTTGGGACAGGCTCCTACGAGCAGTACTTC.